A single T cell receptor beta chain is shown here with its context. The antigen is unknown. This CDR3 has 14 residues. Trimming stripped 1 base from V and 4 bases from J, with 9 bases between. Germline loops: CDR1 SGHTA, CDR2 FQGNSA. The sample belongs to a study of cytomegalovirus exposure and HLA in healthy donors. Findings of the study overall: An ancestry cluster, one associated with Asian ancestry, reportedly showed fewer N-insertions than the 666-donor mean in a later analysis. Some V segments could not be told apart, so they were left out, TRBV6-2 and TRBV6-3 among them. Clonal expansion, a later analysis showed, was greater in HLA-associated TCR beta chains than in equally common others.

PCR was performed using 60 Vbeta and 13 Jbeta primers. Profiled with immunoSEQ multiplex PCR; TCRdb holds only in-frame clones, not every one. The sample lists roughly 150,000 clones; 73% were seen once. The TCR originated in a woman under 30 in good health and CMV-seronegative. The J gene is TRBJ2-3, the V gene TRBV7-2; D unresolved. The sequenced sample was PBMCs. The CDR3 DNA follows: TGTGCCAGCAGCTTAGAGCACAGTTCAGATACGCAGTATTTT. Translating gives CASSLEHSSDTQYF.